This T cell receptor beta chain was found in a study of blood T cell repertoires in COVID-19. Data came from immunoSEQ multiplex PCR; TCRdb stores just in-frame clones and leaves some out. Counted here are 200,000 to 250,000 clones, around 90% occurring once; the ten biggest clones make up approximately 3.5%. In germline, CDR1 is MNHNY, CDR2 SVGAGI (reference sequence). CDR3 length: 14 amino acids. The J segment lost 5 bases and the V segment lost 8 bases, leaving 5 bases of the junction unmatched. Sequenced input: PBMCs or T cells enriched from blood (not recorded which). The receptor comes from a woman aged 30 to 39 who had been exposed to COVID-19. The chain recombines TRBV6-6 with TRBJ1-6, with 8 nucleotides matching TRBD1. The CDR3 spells CASGQGAHNSPLHF. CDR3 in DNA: TGTGCCAGCGGCCAGGGGGCGCATAATTCACCCCTCCACTTT.